These 8 T cell receptor beta chains originate from one sample sequenced in a study of radiation and T cells in renal cell carcinoma. Clones were read by immunoSEQ multiplex PCR, and TCRdb kept only the in-frame ones, dropping some. The sample lists roughly 160,000 clones; about 87% were seen once. The sample's time point: blood 4 weeks post-SBRT, at nephrectomy. Treatment here: 15 Gy SBRT to primary tumor, nephrectomy 4 weeks later. Material: blood, obtained from a patient whose treatment included radiotherapy and nephrectomy. Receptor source: a woman in her forties or fifties with renal cell carcinoma.

The DNA for the CDR3 is TGTGCCAGCAGCTTAGAAATTTGGGCGGGGGACCGACAGGGGGGCGAGCAGTACTTC. It translates to CASSLEIWAGDRQGGEQYF. J is TRBJ2-7 and V is TRBV7-8; 9 nucleotides agree with TRBD1. The junction had 19 bases not matched to a gene; V was cut back by 1 base and J by 6 bases. CDR1 and CDR2 from the germline V gene are SGHVS and FQNEAQ. The CDR3 contains 19 residues.

This clone was found a few times. The chain links TRBV9 to TRBJ1-1, with D perhaps TRBD1 (5 bases). Per germline, CDR1 SGDLS and CDR2 YYNGEE. Trimming removed 0 bases from V and 1 base from J, with 10 bases in between. The CDR3 sequence is 15 residues long. The CDR3, as DNA: TGTGCCAGCAGCGTAGGGGGGACTGGGAACACTGAAGCTTTCTTT. It translates to CASSVGGTGNTEAFF.

This rearrangement joins TRBV6-5 to TRBJ1-2; the D is unclear. V lost 0 bases, J lost 5 bases, and 13 bases lay in between. The CDR3 covers 15 residues. The germline V gene has CDR1 MNHEY and CDR2 SVGAGI. The CDR3 DNA sequence: TGTGCCAGCAGTTACTCTGCTTCAGTCACGTATGGCTACACCTTC. The encoded protein is CASSYSASVTYGYTF.

This clone came up a few times. The rearrangement uses TRBV6-5 and TRBJ2-1; a possible D gene is TRBD2 (6 bases). The V gene's germline CDR1 is MNHEY and CDR2 SVGAGI. Trimming shortened V by 1 base and J by 5 bases, and 15 bases separated the two germline ends. This CDR3 contains 16 residues. The CDR3 DNA is TGTGCCAGCAGTTACTTCGGGCGGGGACCCAACAATGAGCAGTTCTTC. As protein: CASSYFGRGPNNEQFF.

V gene TRBV5-4 combines with J gene TRBJ2-3; D not resolved. V lost 3 bases, J lost 4 bases, and 12 bases lay in between. The CDR3 runs 14 residues. Germline CDR1 SGHNT, CDR2 YYREEE (reference sequence). The CDR3 reads CASSSVGSSDTQYF. CDR3 in DNA: TGTGCCAGCAGCTCAGTAGGGTCATCAGATACGCAGTATTTT.

V usage is TRBV2 and J usage is TRBJ2-7, with D unresolved. The CDR3 length is 12 residues. V was clipped by 3 bases and J by 3 bases, with 6 bases between them. Looked up from germline, CDR1 is SNHLY and CDR2 is FYNNEI. CDR3 DNA sequence: TGTGCCAGCAGTGAGCTTAACTACGAGCAGTACTTC. Residues: CASSELNYEQYF. Full variable domain (missing parts from reference TRBV2 and TRBJ2-7): EPEVTQTPSHQVTQMGQEVILRCVPISNHLYFYWYRQILGQKVEFLVSFYNNEISEKSEIFDDQFSVERPDGSNFTLKIRSTKLEDSAMYFCASSELNYEQYFGPGTRLTVT.

The chain carries TRBV30 and TRBJ2-1; D unclear. Germline values: CDR1 GTSNPN, CDR2 SVGIG (reference sequence). Trimming left V 0 bases short and J 6 bases short, with 9 bases between. CDR3 length: 13 residues. This chain's CDR3 is CAWSVLHGNEQFF. As DNA, the CDR3 is TGTGCCTGGAGTGTCCTGCATGGCAATGAGCAGTTCTTC.

The chain joins TRBV4-1 to TRBJ1-1; tentative D call: TRBD1 (5 bases). Germline V gives CDR1 MGHRA, CDR2 YSYEKL. The CDR3 spans 13 residues. Deletions cut 4 bases from V and 5 bases from J, with 11 bases between. The CDR3 DNA sequence: TGCGCCAGCAGCCGAGAACAGGTAACTGAAGCTTTCTTT. Translated: CASSREQVTEAFF.